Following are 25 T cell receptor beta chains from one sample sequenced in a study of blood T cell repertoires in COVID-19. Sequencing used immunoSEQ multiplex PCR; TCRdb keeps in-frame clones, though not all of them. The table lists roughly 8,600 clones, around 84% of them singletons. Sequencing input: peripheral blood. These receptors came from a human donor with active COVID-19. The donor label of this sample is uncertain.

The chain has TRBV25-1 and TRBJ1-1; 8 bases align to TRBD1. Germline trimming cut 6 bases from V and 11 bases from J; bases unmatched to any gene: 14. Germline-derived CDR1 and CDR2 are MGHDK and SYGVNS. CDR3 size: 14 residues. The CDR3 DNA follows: TGTGCCAGCAGCTTAGGACAGGGCTTAACGGGGGCTTTCTTT. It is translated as CASSLGQGLTGAFF. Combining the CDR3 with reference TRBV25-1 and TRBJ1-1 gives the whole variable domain EADIYQTPRYLVIGTGKKITLECSQTMGHDKMYWYQQDPGMELHLIHYSYGVNSTEKGDLSSESTVSRIRTEHFPLTLESARPSHTSQYLCASSLGQGLTGAFFGQGTRLTVV.

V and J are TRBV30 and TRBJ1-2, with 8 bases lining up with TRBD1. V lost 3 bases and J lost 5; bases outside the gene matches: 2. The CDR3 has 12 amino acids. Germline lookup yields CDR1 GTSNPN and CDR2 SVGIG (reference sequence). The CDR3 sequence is CAWRGTGYGYTF. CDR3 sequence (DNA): TGTGCCTGGAGGGGGACAGGTTATGGCTACACCTTC. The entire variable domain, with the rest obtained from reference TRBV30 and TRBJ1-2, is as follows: SQTIHQWPATLVQPVGSPLSLECTVEGTSNPNLYWYRQAAGRGLQLLFYSVGIGQISSEVPQNLSASRPQDRQFILSSKKLLLSDSGFYLCAWRGTGYGYTFGSGTRLTVV.

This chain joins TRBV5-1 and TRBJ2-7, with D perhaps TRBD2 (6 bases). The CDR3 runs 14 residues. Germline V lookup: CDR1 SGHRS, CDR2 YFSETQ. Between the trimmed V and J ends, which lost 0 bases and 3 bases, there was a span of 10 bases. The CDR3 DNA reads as TGCGCCAGCAGCTTGGAACGGGGGAACTACGAGCAGTACTTC. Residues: CASSLERGNYEQYF.

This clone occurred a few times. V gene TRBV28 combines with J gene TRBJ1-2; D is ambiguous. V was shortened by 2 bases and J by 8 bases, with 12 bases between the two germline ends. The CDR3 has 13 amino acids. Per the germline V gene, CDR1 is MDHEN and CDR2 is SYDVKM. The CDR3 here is CASSLEETWGYTF. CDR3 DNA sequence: TGTGCCAGCAGTTTAGAGGAGACCTGGGGCTACACCTTC.

The CDR3: CASSQPGTGGRVNTEAFF. The CDR3 DNA follows: TGCGCCAGCAGCCAACCCGGGACAGGGGGCAGGGTGAACACTGAAGCTTTCTTT. V and J are TRBV4-1 and TRBJ1-1; 12 nucleotides agree with TRBD1. CDR3 length: 18 residues. The germline CDR1 and CDR2 sequences are MGHRA and YSYEKL. J was trimmed by 0 bases and V by 2 bases; bases with no gene match: 7.

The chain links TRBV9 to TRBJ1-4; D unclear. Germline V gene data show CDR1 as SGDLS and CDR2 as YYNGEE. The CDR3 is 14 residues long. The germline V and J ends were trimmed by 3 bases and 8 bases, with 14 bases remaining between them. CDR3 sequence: CASSAGRGREKLFF. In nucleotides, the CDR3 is TGTGCCAGCAGCGCAGGTAGAGGGCGCGAAAAACTGTTTTTT.

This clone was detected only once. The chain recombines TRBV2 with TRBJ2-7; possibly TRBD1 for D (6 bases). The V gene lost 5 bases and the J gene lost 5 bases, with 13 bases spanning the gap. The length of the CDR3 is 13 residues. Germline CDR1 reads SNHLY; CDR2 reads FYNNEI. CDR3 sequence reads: CASSPDSPHEQYF. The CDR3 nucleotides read TGTGCCAGCAGTCCGGACAGTCCCCACGAGCAGTACTTC.

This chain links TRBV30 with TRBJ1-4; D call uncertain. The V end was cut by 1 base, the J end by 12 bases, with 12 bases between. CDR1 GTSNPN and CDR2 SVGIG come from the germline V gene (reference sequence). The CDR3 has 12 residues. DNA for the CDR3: TGTGCCTGGAGTGGGCGAGGGTTGGAACTGTTTTTT. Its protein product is CAWSGRGLELFF.

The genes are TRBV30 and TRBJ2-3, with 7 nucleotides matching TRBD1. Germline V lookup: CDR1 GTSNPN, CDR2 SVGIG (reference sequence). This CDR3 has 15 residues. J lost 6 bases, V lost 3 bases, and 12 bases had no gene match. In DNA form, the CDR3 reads TGTGCCTGGAGCGGGGACAGCCGTTTAATCGATACGCAGTATTTT. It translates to CAWSGDSRLIDTQYF.

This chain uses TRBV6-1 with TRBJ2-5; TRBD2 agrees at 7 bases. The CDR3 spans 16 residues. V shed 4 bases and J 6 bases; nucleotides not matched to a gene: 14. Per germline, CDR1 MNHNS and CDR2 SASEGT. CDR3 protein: CASSGLVGGRGKTQYF. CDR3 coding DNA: TGTGCCAGCAGTGGATTGGTTGGCGGGAGAGGGAAGACCCAGTACTTC.

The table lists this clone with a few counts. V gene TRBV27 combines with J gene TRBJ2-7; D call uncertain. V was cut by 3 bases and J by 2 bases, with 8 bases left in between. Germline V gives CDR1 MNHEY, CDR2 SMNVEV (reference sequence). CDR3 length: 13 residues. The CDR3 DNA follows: TGTGCCAGCAGTTTGGGCAGTCCCTACGAGCAGTACTTC. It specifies CASSLGSPYEQYF.

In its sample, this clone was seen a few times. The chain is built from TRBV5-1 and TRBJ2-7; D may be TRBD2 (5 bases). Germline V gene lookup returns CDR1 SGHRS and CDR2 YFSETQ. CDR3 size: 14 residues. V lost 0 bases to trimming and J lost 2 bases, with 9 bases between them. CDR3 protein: CASSLEGAPYEQYF. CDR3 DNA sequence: TGCGCCAGCAGCTTGGAGGGAGCCCCCTACGAGCAGTACTTC.

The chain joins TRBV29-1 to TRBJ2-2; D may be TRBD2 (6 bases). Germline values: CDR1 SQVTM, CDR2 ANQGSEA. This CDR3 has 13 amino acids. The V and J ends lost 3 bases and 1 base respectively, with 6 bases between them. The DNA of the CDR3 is TGCAGCGTTGAGGAGGGGAACACCGGGGAGCTGTTTTTT. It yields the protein CSVEEGNTGELFF.

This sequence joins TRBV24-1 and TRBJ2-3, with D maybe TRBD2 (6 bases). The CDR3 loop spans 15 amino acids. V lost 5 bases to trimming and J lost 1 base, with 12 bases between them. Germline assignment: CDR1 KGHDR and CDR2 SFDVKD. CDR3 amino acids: CATSGRDGGTDTQYF. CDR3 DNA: TGTGCCACCAGTGGGCGGGACGGAGGCACAGATACGCAGTATTTT.

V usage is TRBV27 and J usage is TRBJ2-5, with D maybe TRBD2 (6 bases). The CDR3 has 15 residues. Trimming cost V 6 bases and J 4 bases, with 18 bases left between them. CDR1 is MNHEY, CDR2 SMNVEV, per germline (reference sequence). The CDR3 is CASSRFNVGGETQYF. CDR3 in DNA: TGTGCCAGCAGCCGATTCAACGTGGGGGGAGAGACCCAGTACTTC.

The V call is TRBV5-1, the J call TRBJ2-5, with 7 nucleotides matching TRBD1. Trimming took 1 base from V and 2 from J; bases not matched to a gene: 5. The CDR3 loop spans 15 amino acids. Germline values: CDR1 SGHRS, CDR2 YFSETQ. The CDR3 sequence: CASSLRDSKQETQYF. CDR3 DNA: TGCGCCAGCAGCTTGCGGGACAGTAAACAAGAGACCCAGTACTTC.

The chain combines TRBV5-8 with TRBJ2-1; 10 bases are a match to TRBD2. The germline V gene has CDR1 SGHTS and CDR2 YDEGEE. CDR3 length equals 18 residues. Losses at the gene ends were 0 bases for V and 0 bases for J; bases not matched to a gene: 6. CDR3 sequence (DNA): TGTGCCAGCAGCTTGGGGACTAGCGGATTTCACTCCTACAATGAGCAGTTCTTC. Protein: CASSLGTSGFHSYNEQFF.

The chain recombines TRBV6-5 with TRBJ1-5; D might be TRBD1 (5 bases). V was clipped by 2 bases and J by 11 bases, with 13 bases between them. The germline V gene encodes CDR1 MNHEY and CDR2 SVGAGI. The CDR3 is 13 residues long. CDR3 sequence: CASSYRGFRAQHF. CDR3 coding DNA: TGTGCCAGCAGTTACAGGGGATTTAGGGCCCAGCATTTT.

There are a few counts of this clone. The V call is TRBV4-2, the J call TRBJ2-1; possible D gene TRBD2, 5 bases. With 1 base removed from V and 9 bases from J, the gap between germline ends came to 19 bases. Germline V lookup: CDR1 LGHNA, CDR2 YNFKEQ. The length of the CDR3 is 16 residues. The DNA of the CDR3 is TGTGCCAGCAGCCAAGCCGACGGGGATGGTGTCGGTGAGCAGTTCTTC. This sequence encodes CASSQADGDGVGEQFF.

The chain's CDR3 is CASSLAASGAYSYEQYF. The CDR3 DNA sequence: TGTGCCAGCAGCTTGGCCGCTAGCGGGGCCTACTCCTACGAGCAGTACTTC. The chain has TRBV5-5 and TRBJ2-7, with TRBD2 identical over 9 bases. Germline V gene data show CDR1 as SGHKS and CDR2 as YYEKEE (reference sequence). The CDR3 is 17 residues long. V gave up 0 bases and J gave up 0 bases; unmatched junction bases: 7.

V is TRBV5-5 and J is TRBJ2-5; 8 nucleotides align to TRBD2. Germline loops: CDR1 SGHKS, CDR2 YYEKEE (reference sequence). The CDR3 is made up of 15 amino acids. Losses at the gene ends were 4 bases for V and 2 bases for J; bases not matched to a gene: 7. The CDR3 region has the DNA TGTGCCAGCAGCCCTTATGGGACTAGACAAGAGACCCAGTACTTC. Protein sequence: CASSPYGTRQETQYF.

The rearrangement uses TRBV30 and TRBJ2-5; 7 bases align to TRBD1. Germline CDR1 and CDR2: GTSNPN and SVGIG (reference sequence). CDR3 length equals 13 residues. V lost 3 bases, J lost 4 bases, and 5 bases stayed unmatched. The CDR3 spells CAWSGTAGETQYF. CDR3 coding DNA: TGTGCCTGGAGCGGGACAGCCGGAGAGACCCAGTACTTC.

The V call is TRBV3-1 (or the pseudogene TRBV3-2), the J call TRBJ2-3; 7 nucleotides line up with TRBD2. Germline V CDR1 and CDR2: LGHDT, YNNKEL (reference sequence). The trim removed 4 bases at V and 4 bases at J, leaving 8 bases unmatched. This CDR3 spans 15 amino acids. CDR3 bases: TGTGCCAGCAGCCGGGGGGGAATGGGGTCAGATACGCAGTATTTT. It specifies CASSRGGMGSDTQYF.

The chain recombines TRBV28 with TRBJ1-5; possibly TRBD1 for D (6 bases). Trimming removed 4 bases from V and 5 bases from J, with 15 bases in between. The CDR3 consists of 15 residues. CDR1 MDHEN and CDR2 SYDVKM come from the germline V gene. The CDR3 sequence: CASSSPSGDDQPQHF. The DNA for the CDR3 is TGTGCCAGCAGTTCCCCGTCAGGGGATGATCAGCCCCAGCATTTT.

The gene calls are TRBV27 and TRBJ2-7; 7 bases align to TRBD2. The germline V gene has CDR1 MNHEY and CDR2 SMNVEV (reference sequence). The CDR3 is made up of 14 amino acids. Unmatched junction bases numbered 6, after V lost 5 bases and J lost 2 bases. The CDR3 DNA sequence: TGTGCCAGCAGTCCGGGAGGAGTAACCTACGAGCAGTACTTC. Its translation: CASSPGGVTYEQYF.